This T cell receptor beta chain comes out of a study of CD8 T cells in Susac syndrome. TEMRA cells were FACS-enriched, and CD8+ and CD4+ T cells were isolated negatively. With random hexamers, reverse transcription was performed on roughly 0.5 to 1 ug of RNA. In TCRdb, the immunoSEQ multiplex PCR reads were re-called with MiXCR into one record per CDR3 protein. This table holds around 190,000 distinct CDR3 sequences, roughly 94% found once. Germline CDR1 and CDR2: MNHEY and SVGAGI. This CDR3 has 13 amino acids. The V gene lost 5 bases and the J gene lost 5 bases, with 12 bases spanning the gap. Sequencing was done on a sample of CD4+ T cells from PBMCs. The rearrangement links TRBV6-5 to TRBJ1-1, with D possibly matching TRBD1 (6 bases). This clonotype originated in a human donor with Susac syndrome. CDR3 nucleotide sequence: TGTGCCAGCAGTACCCGAACAGGGACTGAAGCTTTCTTT. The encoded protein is CASSTRTGTEAFF.